These 6 T cell receptor beta chains were all obtained from the same sample, sequenced in a study of T cell responses to AZD1222 COVID-19 vaccine. TCRdb keeps only in-frame clones here, not all; method: immunoSEQ multiplex PCR. The table has tens of thousands of clones, about 80% seen once. The sequencing here drew on peripheral blood, taken 28 days after the second AZD1222 dose. These receptors came from an adult who received the AZD1222 COVID-19 vaccine.

In this sample, this clone turned up a few times. The chain is built from TRBV12-3 or TRBV12-4 and TRBJ1-3; 7 bases align to TRBD1. The ends lost 5 bases at V and 4 bases at J; junction bases unmatched: 2. This CDR3 region has 13 residues. The CDR3 coding sequence is TGTGCCAGCAGTACGGGACAGGGAAACACCATATATTTT. This translates into CASSTGQGNTIYF.

This clone has a handful of counts. The chain carries TRBV9 and TRBJ2-1; 14 bases line up with TRBD2. V dropped 1 base and J dropped 4; count of bases not matched to a gene: 4. The V gene's germline CDR1 is SGDLS and CDR2 YYNGEE. The CDR3 extends over 17 amino acids. CDR3 loop: CASSVQGLAGEYNEQFF. CDR3 DNA: TGTGCCAGCAGCGTACAGGGACTAGCGGGGGAGTACAATGAGCAGTTCTTC. Filled out from reference TRBV9 and TRBJ2-1, the complete variable domain reads DSGVTQTPKHLITATGQRVTLRCSPRSGDLSVYWYQQSLDQGLQFLIQYYNGEERAKGNILERFSAQQFPDLHSELNLSSLELGDSALYFCASSVQGLAGEYNEQFFGPGTRLTVL.

CDR3 nucleotide sequence: TGCGCCAGCAGCTCCACCCAAGGCTCTGTTGAGATGAACACTGAAGCTTTCTTT. Protein product: CASSSTQGSVEMNTEAFF. V gene TRBV5-1 combines with J gene TRBJ1-1; D is unresolved. The CDR3 spans 18 residues. The V gene's germline CDR1 is SGHRS and CDR2 YFSETQ. Trimming removed 3 bases at V and 0 bases at J, with 21 bases between.

This chain joins TRBV18 and TRBJ1-2, with D possibly TRBD1 on 5 matching bases. V lost 3 bases, J lost 5 bases, and 7 bases lay in between. There are 12 residues in the CDR3. Germline V CDR1 and CDR2: KGHSH, LQKENI. CDR3 coding DNA: TGTGCCAGCTCACCCTGGGGGTATGGCTACACCTTC. Residues: CASSPWGYGYTF.

The chain recombines TRBV6-5 with TRBJ2-7, with 7 positions matching TRBD1. With V trimmed by 6 bases and J by 0 bases, 8 bases remained unmatched. CDR3 length: 15 residues. Germline CDR1 and CDR2: MNHEY and SVGAGI. The CDR3 nucleotides read TGTGCCAGCAGAAAACAGGGGAAAAGCTCCTACGAGCAGTACTTC. The encoded protein is CASRKQGKSSYEQYF.

The chain couples TRBV18 to TRBJ2-1; possible D gene TRBD2, 5 bases. V was trimmed by 3 bases and J by 5 bases, leaving 17 bases between them. Germline CDR1 is KGHSH and CDR2 is LQKENI. The CDR3 spans 16 residues. The CDR3 loop reads CASSPEGLAINNEQFF. The CDR3, as DNA: TGTGCCAGCTCACCTGAAGGGCTAGCTATCAACAATGAGCAGTTCTTC.